This TCR beta chain was sequenced during a study of CXCR3-negative and CXCR3-positive naive CD8 T cells. Whole-study context: Summed over all libraries, TRB reads came to roughly 150 million, with about 1.5 +/- 0.3 million per library. Study-wide points: When CXCR3-positive naive cells were set against CXCR3-negative naive cells, the former had more hydrophobic TRB CDR3s. Naive CXCR3-positive and CXCR3-negative cells shared similar TRBV-TRBJ usage, unlike memory cells.

Details on this clonotype: Its antigen is unidentified.

Phenotypically, naive CD8+ T cells corresponded to CD45RO-CCR7+CD27+CD95-. Each TRB cDNA library was prepared by 5' RACE (with UMI labels). From its re-call of the 5' RACE reads, TCRdb lists each CDR3 protein once, without DNA. The sample's table shows more than 50,000 distinct CDR3 sequences. CDR1 MNHEY and CDR2 SVGAGI come from the germline V gene. This CDR3 has 15 residues. The sequenced sample was naive CXCR3- CD8+ T cells from blood. Stated subset: CD45RO-CCR7+CD27+CD95- naive CD8+ T cells lacking CXCR3 (TNR3-). This TCR came from a human donor in good health. Some clones in this sample may be carry-over from other donors' samples. The chain is built from TRBV6-5 and TRBJ2-7. The CDR3 protein is CASSYYGGTGYEQYF.